This T cell receptor beta chain comes out of a study of blood T cell repertoires in COVID-19. Overall study: PBMCs, B-cell-depleted T cells, or T cells were the source of the cDNA or gDNA that made up the material.

Trimming took 6 bases from V and 1 from J; bases not matched to a gene: 5. CDR1 is SEHNR, CDR2 FQNEAQ, per germline (reference sequence). The CDR3 is 15 amino acids. The authors' processing: The assay estimated nucleated cells by amplifying reference gene primers. Sequencing used immunoSEQ multiplex PCR; TCRdb keeps in-frame clones, though not all of them. V, J and clone size were drawn from that table, and D and trimming were deduced from the DNA. The sample yields fewer than 250,000 clones, approximately 84% seen once. The sequenced sample was peripheral blood. The gene calls are TRBV7-9 and TRBJ2-3; 9 nucleotides agree with TRBD1. The sequence was collected from a man aged 40-50 years with acute or convalescent COVID-19. For the CDR3, the DNA is TGTGCCAGCAGTAACAGGGGGCCTGGCACAGATACGCAGTATTTT. Its protein product is CASSNRGPGTDTQYF.